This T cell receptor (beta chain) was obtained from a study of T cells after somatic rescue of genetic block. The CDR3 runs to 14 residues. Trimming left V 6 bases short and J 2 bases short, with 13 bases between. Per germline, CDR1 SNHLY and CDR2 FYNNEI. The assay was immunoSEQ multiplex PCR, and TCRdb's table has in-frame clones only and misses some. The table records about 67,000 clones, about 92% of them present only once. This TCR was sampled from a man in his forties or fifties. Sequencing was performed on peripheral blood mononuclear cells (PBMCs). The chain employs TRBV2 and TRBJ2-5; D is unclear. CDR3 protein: CASRDTEFQETQYF. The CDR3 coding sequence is TGTGCCAGCAGGGATACAGAATTTCAAGAGACCCAGTACTTC.